These 17 T cell receptor beta chains were all obtained from the same sample, sequenced in a study of human T cells and chemical hapten exposure (dated by TCRdb to about 2021). Interpreted using the paper, the time point label stands for: patch test 1, 2 weeks after DPC sensitization. The label giving this sample's treatment or condition can be read as: therapeutic diphenylcyclopropenone sensitization with weekly scalp DPC. Libraries were built with RACE. Sequencing used a NextSeq 500. The raw public data were reprocessed by TCRdb itself: fastp quality trimming at Q25, MiXCR clonotype calling, in-frame beta chains only. CDR3 protein duplicates are merged, each entry listing the most common genes and DNA. This sample comprises 150,000 to 200,000 distinct CDR3 sequences, under 25% of them detected only once. About 6.7% of the sample goes to the ten largest clones. Source: whole blood, taken in connection with sensitization to the hapten diphenylcyclopropenone (DPC). Receptor source: a woman aged 50 to 60 with alopecia areata. Some clones in this sample may be carry-over from other donors' samples.

This clonotype occurred a few times. V and J are TRBV12-3 or TRBV12-4 and TRBJ1-2; D is undetermined. There are 13 residues in the CDR3. V was trimmed by 5 bases and J by 1 base, leaving 8 bases between them. The CDR3 spells CASSPTDNYGYTF. In DNA form, the CDR3 reads TGTGCCAGCAGTCCCACTGATAACTATGGCTACACCTTC.

A few counts support this clonotype. V and J are TRBV20-1 and TRBJ2-7; 7 bases map to TRBD1. Trimming cost V 3 bases and J 1 base; bases outside gene matches: 9. Per germline, CDR1 DFQATT and CDR2 SNEGSKA (reference sequence). The CDR3 has 15 amino acids. The CDR3 here is CSASRPTGTSYEQYF. The CDR3 DNA sequence: TGCAGTGCTAGTCGCCCGACAGGGACGTCCTACGAGCAGTACTTC.

This clonotype was seen a single time. The gene calls are TRBV5-1 and TRBJ1-1; D remains unclear. This CDR3 is 16 amino acids long. Per the germline V gene, CDR1 is SGHRS and CDR2 is YFSETQ. The V end was cut by 1 base, the J end by 4 bases, with 17 bases between. Here the CDR3 reads CASSLTGDRPGTEAFF. In DNA, the CDR3 is TGCGCCAGCAGCTTGACTGGCGACCGACCGGGCACTGAAGCTTTCTTT.

This clonotype was seen only a few times. The chain is built from TRBV5-6 and TRBJ2-2; TRBD2 is a possible D gene (5 bases). CDR3 length equals 15 residues. Trimming pared 0 bases from V and 6 bases from J, leaving 12 bases between. Germline-derived CDR1 and CDR2 are SGHDT and YYEEEE. The CDR3 here is CASSLASWVAGELFF. DNA of the CDR3: TGTGCCAGCAGCTTGGCTAGCTGGGTCGCCGGGGAGCTGTTTTTT.

This clonotype was detected a few times. J is TRBJ2-1 and V is TRBV10-1, with a weak D call TRBD2 (6 bases). CDR1 is WNHNN and CDR2 is SYGVQD in the germline V gene (reference sequence). This CDR3 is built from 13 residues. With 5 bases removed from V and 6 bases from J, the gap between germline ends came to 11 bases. Here the CDR3 reads CASSRDSRNEQFF. In DNA, the CDR3 is TGCGCCAGCAGTCGGGACTCCCGCAATGAGCAGTTCTTC.

This rearrangement joins TRBV28 to TRBJ2-2; D remains unclear. Germline-derived CDR1 and CDR2 are MDHEN and SYDVKM. Trimming removed 7 bases at V and 3 bases at J, with 6 bases between. The CDR3 covers 12 residues. The CDR3 DNA follows: TGTGCCAGCAACGGAGACACCGGGGAGCTGTTTTTT. It specifies CASNGDTGELFF.

CDR3 loop: CASTGGSDTQYF. The CDR3 bases are TGTGCCAGTACCGGGGGCTCAGATACGCAGTATTTT. The chain employs TRBV19 and TRBJ2-3; the D gene could be TRBD1 or TRBD2 (6 bases each). This CDR3 is built from 12 residues. The germline gives CDR1 LNHDA, CDR2 SQIVND (reference sequence). Between the trimmed V and J ends, which lost 7 bases and 4 bases, there was a span of 9 bases. Full variable domain (outside the CDR3, taken from reference TRBV19 and TRBJ2-3): DGGITQSPKYLFRKEGQNVTLSCEQNLNHDAMYWYRQDPGQGLRLIYYSQIVNDFQKGDIAEGYSVSREKKESFPLTVTSAQKNPTAFYLCASTGGSDTQYFGPGTRLTVL.

This clonotype occurred a few times. The chain has TRBV5-5 and TRBJ1-5, with TRBD1 identical over 7 bases. Germline CDR1 reads SGHKS; CDR2 reads YYEKEE (reference sequence). V lost 3 bases and J lost 2; bases outside the gene matches: 8. CDR3 length: 16 residues. CDR3 in DNA: TGTGCCAGCAGCTCGAATACAGGGGTTGGCAATCAGCCCCAGCATTTT. Its protein is CASSSNTGVGNQPQHF. Full variable domain (rest looked up from reference TRBV5-5 and TRBJ1-5): DAGVTQSPTHLIKTRGQQVTLRCSPISGHKSVSWYQQVLGQGPQFIFQYYEKEERGRGNFPDRFSARQFPNYSSELNVNALLLGDSALYLCASSSNTGVGNQPQHFGDGTRLSIL.

This clonotype was counted between two and nine times. The chain has TRBV21-1 and TRBJ2-7; the listed D gene, TRBD2, was not tested against the DNA. TRBV21-1 is marked as a pseudogene. The CDR3 runs 14 residues. The CDR3 DNA follows: TGTGCCAGCAGCAAAGAGGCCCTCGTCTACGAGCAGTACTTC. The encoded protein is CASSKEALVYEQYF.

The chain combines TRBV5-1 with TRBJ1-1; D gene ambiguous. In germline, CDR1 is SGHRS, CDR2 YFSETQ. The CDR3 covers 15 residues. V was clipped by 4 bases and J by 4 bases, with 17 bases between them. The CDR3: CASSDASGVGTEAFF. The CDR3 bases are TGCGCCAGCAGCGACGCCTCCGGGGTCGGCACTGAAGCTTTCTTT. Together with reference TRBV5-1 and TRBJ1-1, the CDR3 gives the full variable domain: KAGVTQTPRYLIKTRGQQVTLSCSPISGHRSVSWYQQTPGQGLQFLFEYFSETQRNKGNFPGRFSGRQFSNSRSEMNVSTLELGDSALYLCASSDASGVGTEAFFGQGTRLTVV.

V is TRBV7-6 and J is TRBJ2-3, with D perhaps being TRBD1 or TRBD2 (6 bases each). CDR1 SGHVS and CDR2 FNYEAQ come from the germline V gene. The CDR3 is made up of 14 amino acids. The ends were cut back, 1 base at V and 6 bases at J, with 11 bases in the middle. CDR3 residues: CASSLGVGGDTQYF. Here the CDR3 DNA reads TGTGCCAGCAGCTTAGGTGTCGGGGGCGATACGCAGTATTTT.

This clonotype has a count of ten or more. The chain joins TRBV10-3 to TRBJ2-7, with 8 nucleotides matching TRBD1. CDR1 ENHRY and CDR2 SYGVKD come from the germline V gene. The V gene end was trimmed by 10 bases and the J gene end by 0 bases; junction bases not matched to a gene: 11. The CDR3 extends over 15 amino acids. The CDR3 nucleotides are TGTGCCACCGGCGCGGGACAGGATAGCTCCTACGAGCAGTACTTC. Translating gives CATGAGQDSSYEQYF.

V is TRBV24-1 and J is TRBJ1-1; the D is unclear. Germline V CDR1 and CDR2: KGHDR, SFDVKD. CDR3 length: 13 residues. The V end was cut by 3 bases, the J end by 3 bases, with 7 bases between. CDR3 loop: CATSDGVDTEAFF. The CDR3 DNA reads as TGTGCCACCAGTGATGGGGTTGACACTGAAGCTTTCTTT.

This clonotype has more than one count but fewer than ten. The chain employs TRBV20-1 and TRBJ1-2; D unresolved. The length of the CDR3 is 16 residues. Trimming cost V 3 bases and J 0 bases, with 17 bases left between them. CDR1 is DFQATT and CDR2 is SNEGSKA in the germline V gene (reference sequence). CDR3 in amino acids: CSARASVVETNYGYTF. CDR3 DNA sequence: TGCAGTGCTAGGGCCTCCGTCGTCGAAACTAACTATGGCTACACCTTC.

This clonotype was detected a few times. V and J are TRBV5-1 and TRBJ1-2; a weak D match, TRBD1 (5 bases). Germline V gene data show CDR1 as SGHRS and CDR2 as YFSETQ. The CDR3 has 16 amino acids. V gave up 1 base and J gave up 5 bases, with 18 bases separating them. Here the CDR3 reads CASSLTQGLTSYGYTF. DNA of the CDR3: TGCGCCAGCAGCTTGACTCAGGGACTTACGTCGTATGGCTACACCTTC.

There are a few counts of this clonotype. The chain links TRBV20-1 to TRBJ1-1; D remains unclear. Germline assignment: CDR1 DFQATT and CDR2 SNEGSKA (reference sequence). The CDR3 has 14 residues. V was trimmed by 1 base and J by 0 bases, leaving 9 bases between them. This CDR3 is CSARAPLLNTEAFF. The CDR3 DNA reads TGCAGTGCTAGAGCTCCCCTTCTGAACACTGAAGCTTTCTTT.

This clonotype was found a few times. The chain's CDR3 is CSVLTQETQYF. The CDR3 nucleotides are TGCAGCGTTCTTACCCAAGAGACCCAGTACTTC. V and J are TRBV29-1 and TRBJ2-5; unclear D gene. From germline, CDR1 is SQVTM and CDR2 ANQGSEA. This CDR3 comprises 11 residues. Deletions cut 5 bases from V and 1 base from J, with 5 bases between.